These 30 T cell receptor beta chains originate from one sample sequenced in a study of T cells after posttransplantation cyclophosphamide. Measured with immunoSEQ multiplex PCR; TCRdb has only the in-frame clones, and not every one. The sample lists 35,000 to 50,000 clones; about 90% were seen once. A marrow graft followed busulfan-fludarabine conditioning, with cyclophosphamide on days +3 and +4. Here the sequenced sample was PBMCs, taken just over 60 days after allogeneic stem cell transplant with posttransplant cyclophosphamide. These receptors all come from a male patient between 60 and 69 years old who received an allogeneic stem cell transplant from a related donor and was CMV-positive. Some of these T cells may belong to the graft donor.

The rearrangement links TRBV6-1 to TRBJ1-2; possibly TRBD1 for D (6 bases). The CDR3 has 12 residues. The ends were cut back, 6 bases at V and 8 bases at J, with 13 bases in the middle. Germline-derived CDR1 and CDR2 are MNHNS and SASEGT. The CDR3 region is CASRSEGGGYTF. The CDR3 DNA reads as TGTGCCAGCAGGTCGGAAGGGGGAGGCTACACCTTC.

The chain links TRBV28 to TRBJ1-5; D ambiguous. Germline CDR1 reads MDHEN; CDR2 reads SYDVKM. V lost 5 bases, J lost 6 bases, and 8 bases lay in between. This CDR3 is 12 amino acids long. In DNA form, the CDR3 reads TGTGCCAGCAGTCAGGCTGGTCAGCCCCAGCATTTT. Encoded protein: CASSQAGQPQHF.

A single count supports this clone. The V and J genes are TRBV4-1 and TRBJ1-2; no definite D call. This CDR3 comprises 14 residues. Per germline, CDR1 MGHRA and CDR2 YSYEKL. The ends were cut back, 0 bases at V and 8 bases at J, with 13 bases in the middle. The CDR3 is CASSQEGSLLGYTF. CDR3 DNA: TGCGCCAGCAGCCAAGAGGGTAGCCTGCTGGGCTACACCTTC.

The CDR3 loop is CASSSADRGNSPLHF. In nucleotides, the CDR3 is TGTGCCAGCAGTTCCGCAGACAGGGGGAATTCACCCCTCCACTTT. The gene calls are TRBV6-6 and TRBJ1-6; TRBD1 aligns across 9 bases. CDR3 length: 15 residues. J gave up 7 bases and V 4 bases, and 5 bases lay outside the gene matches. From germline, CDR1 is MNHNY and CDR2 SVGAGI (reference sequence).

The CDR3 is CASNFKPNYEQYV. CDR3 DNA: TGTGCCAGCAACTTTAAGCCAAACTACGAGCAGTACGTC. This chain uses TRBV6-1 with TRBJ2-7, with unresolved D. With 7 bases removed from V and 3 bases from J, the gap between germline ends came to 13 bases. This CDR3 spans 13 amino acids. Germline V gene sequence: CDR1 MNHNS, CDR2 SASEGT.

V is TRBV4-1 and J is TRBJ2-7; D is perhaps TRBD1 (6 bases). Looked up from germline, CDR1 is MGHRA and CDR2 is YSYEKL. The CDR3 extends over 16 amino acids. V gave up 1 base and J gave up 4 bases, with 17 bases separating them. CDR3 sequence (DNA): TGCGCCAGCAGCCAAGTATTCACAGGGATACTGTACGAGCAGTACTTC. Protein product: CASSQVFTGILYEQYF.

This chain links TRBV10-3 with TRBJ1-1; 7 bases agree with TRBD1. Losses at the gene ends were 7 bases for V and 4 bases for J; bases not matched to a gene: 9. The CDR3 length is 14 residues. The V gene's germline CDR1 is ENHRY and CDR2 SYGVKD. The CDR3 DNA follows: TGTGCCATCAAAGATTCTTCAGGGGGCACTGAAGCTTTCTTT. It encodes CAIKDSSGGTEAFF.

This clone appeared a single time. The chain links TRBV2 to TRBJ1-5, with D possibly matching TRBD1 (6 bases). The CDR3 is made up of 15 amino acids. Trimming cost V 7 bases and J 5 bases, with 18 bases left between them. CDR1 is SNHLY and CDR2 is FYNNEI in the germline V gene. CDR3 region: CASTEGGGGYQPQHF. In DNA, the CDR3 is TGTGCCAGCACGGAAGGGGGAGGGGGGTATCAGCCCCAGCATTTT.

This chain connects TRBV2 to TRBJ1-2; D uncertain. Germline CDR1 reads SNHLY; CDR2 reads FYNNEI. This CDR3 contains 16 residues. The V and J ends lost 5 bases and 2 bases respectively, with 18 bases between them. The CDR3: CASSWEAGPPNYGYTF. The CDR3 DNA sequence: TGTGCCAGCAGTTGGGAGGCCGGGCCTCCAAACTATGGCTACACCTTC.

The CDR3 sequence is CASSLSLYQPQHF. The CDR3 nucleotides read TGTGCCAGCAGTTTGTCTCTGTATCAGCCCCAGCATTTT. This chain joins TRBV28 and TRBJ1-5; unclear D gene. V dropped 3 bases and J dropped 5 bases, with 8 bases sitting between them. The CDR3 runs 13 residues. CDR1 and CDR2 from the germline V gene are MDHEN and SYDVKM.

This clone was recorded a few times. The gene calls are TRBV7-6 and TRBJ1-2, with 7 bases aligning to TRBD1. Per germline, CDR1 SGHVS and CDR2 FNYEAQ. J was trimmed by 7 bases and V by 3 bases; bases with no gene match: 2. The CDR3 contains 12 residues. For the CDR3, the DNA is TGTGCCAGCAGCTTCCAGGGGGGTGGCTACACCTTC. Protein sequence: CASSFQGGGYTF.

CDR3 in DNA: TGTGCCAGCGCCCACAGAGGACTAGCGGGGCAAGAGACCCAGTACTTC. Encoded protein: CASAHRGLAGQETQYF. The gene calls are TRBV28 and TRBJ2-5; 12 bases agree with TRBD2. This CDR3 has 16 residues. CDR1 and CDR2 from the germline V gene are MDHEN and SYDVKM. V trimming: 8 bases; J trimming: 2 bases; junction bases outside the gene matches: 9.

This clone appeared once. The V gene is TRBV7-9, the J gene TRBJ2-1; a weak D match, TRBD2 (5 bases). CDR1 is SEHNR, CDR2 FQNEAQ, per germline (reference sequence). Trimming cost V 4 bases and J 4 bases, with 17 bases left between them. CDR3 size: 16 residues. This CDR3 reads CASSSPRPAAYNEQFF. CDR3 DNA sequence: TGTGCCAGCAGCTCCCCTCGGCCAGCGGCGTACAATGAGCAGTTCTTC.

The chain employs TRBV14 and TRBJ1-1; 7 nucleotides align to TRBD1. This CDR3 spans 14 amino acids. V shed 2 bases, J shed 11 bases, and the junction held 11 bases outside the gene matches. Germline lookup yields CDR1 SGHDN and CDR2 FVKESK. CDR3 region: CASSQTGDRKGAFF. The CDR3 bases are TGTGCCAGCAGCCAAACCGGGGACAGAAAAGGGGCTTTCTTT.

The V call is TRBV7-9, the J call TRBJ1-5; TRBD1 matches 7 bases. The ends lost 5 bases at V and 7 bases at J; junction bases unmatched: 8. CDR3 length equals 14 residues. CDR1 and CDR2 (germline): SEHNR, FQNEAQ (reference sequence). The DNA for the CDR3 is TGTGCCAGCAGCCATGACAGGGCGGGACAGCCCCAGCATTTT. It specifies CASSHDRAGQPQHF.

This clone was seen just once. This chain connects TRBV16 to TRBJ1-2; 7 bases map to TRBD1. Germline V gene data show CDR1 as KGHSY and CDR2 as FQNENV. CDR3 size: 14 residues. Germline trimming cut 3 bases from V and 4 bases from J; bases unmatched to any gene: 5. The CDR3 reads CASSHTGQIYGYTF. As DNA, the CDR3 is TGTGCCAGCAGCCATACGGGACAGATCTATGGCTACACCTTC.

There are a few counts of this clone. The chain recombines TRBV5-1 with TRBJ2-2, with D possibly being TRBD2 (6 bases). The CDR3 loop spans 20 amino acids. V lost 0 bases, J lost 4 bases, and 25 bases lay in between. Germline lookup yields CDR1 SGHRS and CDR2 YFSETQ. CDR3 sequence reads: CASSLVGPTGLSSGTGELFF. The CDR3 DNA reads as TGCGCCAGCAGCTTGGTTGGCCCGACGGGACTTTCCTCCGGCACCGGGGAGCTGTTTTTT.

The chain is built from TRBV7-9 and TRBJ2-6; D is unresolved. Germline CDR1 SEHNR, CDR2 FQNEAQ (reference sequence). The germline V and J ends were trimmed by 7 bases and 0 bases, with 7 bases remaining between them. The CDR3 length is 14 residues. In DNA, the CDR3 is TGTGCCAGCACCCGGTCCTCTGGGGCCAACGTCCTGACTTTC. It is translated as CASTRSSGANVLTF.

The chain couples TRBV18 to TRBJ1-1; 12 positions agree with TRBD1. The V segment lost 4 bases and the J segment 4 bases; nucleotides outside the gene matches: 13. The CDR3 spans 18 residues. Germline V lookup: CDR1 KGHSH, CDR2 LQKENI. The DNA for the CDR3 is TGTGCCAGCTCACTTCTCGCGGGACAGGGGGCTGGTGGCACTGAAGCTTTCTTT. This encodes CASSLLAGQGAGGTEAFF. The whole variable domain, remainder taken from reference TRBV18 and TRBJ1-1, is NAGVMQNPRHLVRRRGQEARLRCSPMKGHSHVYWYRQLPEEGLKFMVYLQKENIIDESGMPKERFSAEFPKEGPSILRIQQVVRGDSAAYFCASSLLAGQGAGGTEAFFGQGTRLTVV.

V is TRBV6-5 and J is TRBJ2-2; the D is unclear. The CDR3 spans 15 residues. Trimming took off 0 bases at V and 5 bases at J, with 10 bases between the two ends. In germline, CDR1 is MNHEY, CDR2 SVGAGI. The CDR3 protein is CASSYSTVGTGELFF. The CDR3 bases are TGTGCCAGCAGTTACTCGACCGTCGGGACCGGGGAGCTGTTTTTT.

The rearrangement joins TRBV4-1 to TRBJ1-3; 9 positions match TRBD1. The trim removed 4 bases at V and 1 base at J, leaving 11 bases unmatched. CDR3 length: 18 amino acids. Germline CDR1 MGHRA, CDR2 YSYEKL. The CDR3 DNA is TGCGCCAGCAGCCTGCGGACAGGGGAAGGCTCTTCTGGAAACACCATATATTTT. This sequence encodes CASSLRTGEGSSGNTIYF.

The chain combines TRBV5-1 with TRBJ1-1, with D possibly being TRBD1 (5 bases). The CDR3 length is 16 residues. Trimming removed 2 bases at V and 4 bases at J, with 18 bases between. CDR1 and CDR2 (germline): SGHRS, YFSETQ. Here the CDR3 reads CASSFPGGGIATEAFF. In DNA, the CDR3 is TGCGCCAGCAGCTTTCCCGGGGGGGGGATTGCCACTGAAGCTTTCTTT.

In its sample, this clone was seen once. The chain has TRBV7-9 and TRBJ1-1; TRBD1 is a possible D gene (5 bases). Trimming removed 1 base from V and 3 bases from J, with 12 bases in between. The CDR3 loop spans 15 amino acids. Germline V gene lookup returns CDR1 SEHNR and CDR2 FQNEAQ (reference sequence). The DNA for the CDR3 is TGTGCCAGCAGCTTAGTCAGGGTGGCCTACACTGAAGCTTTCTTT. This translates into CASSLVRVAYTEAFF.

The V call is TRBV7-6, the J call TRBJ2-1; 8 positions agree with TRBD2. Germline V CDR1 and CDR2: SGHVS, FNYEAQ. This CDR3 region has 19 residues. The junction had 14 bases not matched to a gene; V was cut back by 1 base and J by 3 bases. The CDR3 sequence: CASSLDASGGAHGYNEQFF. The CDR3 DNA reads as TGTGCCAGCAGCTTAGACGCCAGCGGGGGAGCCCACGGCTACAATGAGCAGTTCTTC.

The V call is TRBV5-6, the J call TRBJ2-1; 9 bases are shared with TRBD1. CDR3 length: 15 amino acids. Germline loops: CDR1 SGHDT, CDR2 YYEEEE. Germline trimming cut 2 bases from V and 5 bases from J; bases unmatched to any gene: 5. CDR3 protein: CASSLRGQGDNEQFF. The CDR3 nucleotides are TGTGCCAGCAGCTTAAGGGGACAGGGTGACAATGAGCAGTTCTTC.

The CDR3 DNA reads as TGCGCCAGCAGCCCAAGGGACTACAATACGCAGTATTTT. Its protein is CASSPRDYNTQYF. J is TRBJ2-3 and V is TRBV5-1, with TRBD2 matching over 7 bases. The length of the CDR3 is 13 residues. The ends lost 4 bases at V and 7 bases at J; junction bases unmatched: 6. CDR1 SGHRS and CDR2 YFSETQ come from the germline V gene.

V is TRBV27 and J is TRBJ1-2; 7 nucleotides align to TRBD1. V dropped 5 bases and J dropped 4; count of bases not matched to a gene: 7. CDR3 size: 14 residues. Germline lookup yields CDR1 MNHEY and CDR2 SMNVEV (reference sequence). CDR3 DNA: TGTGCCAGCAGTGTGACAGGGCTTACCTATGGCTACACCTTC. Protein sequence: CASSVTGLTYGYTF.

The chain links TRBV6-5 to TRBJ1-2, with 9 bases lining up with TRBD1. The germline CDR1 and CDR2 sequences are MNHEY and SVGAGI. This CDR3 is built from 15 residues. The trim removed 5 bases at V and 7 bases at J, leaving 11 bases unmatched. The CDR3 protein is CASSGPGTGRSGYTF. The CDR3 nucleotides are TGTGCCAGCAGTGGCCCTGGGACAGGGAGGTCTGGCTACACCTTC.

This chain connects TRBV6-1 to TRBJ1-2; TRBD1 aligns across 7 bases. The germline V gene has CDR1 MNHNS and CDR2 SASEGT. V lost 4 bases, J lost 3 bases, and 2 bases stayed unmatched. This CDR3 comprises 13 residues. CDR3 loop: CASSADRYYGYTF. For the CDR3, the DNA is TGTGCCAGCAGTGCGGACAGGTACTATGGCTACACCTTC.

The J gene is TRBJ2-1, the V gene TRBV9; the match to TRBD2 covers 10 bases. V was clipped by 1 base and J by 9 bases; unmatched bases: 4. This CDR3 has 14 amino acids. Germline V gene lookup returns CDR1 SGDLS and CDR2 YYNGEE. Here the CDR3 reads CASSVKGLAIEQFF. The DNA for the CDR3 is TGTGCCAGCAGCGTAAAGGGACTAGCGATTGAGCAGTTCTTC.